This T cell receptor beta chain emerged from a study of cytomegalovirus exposure and HLA in healthy donors. This CDR3 has 12 amino acids. V shed 2 bases and J shed 6 bases, with 5 bases lying between them. Per the germline V gene, CDR1 is SGHDT and CDR2 is YYEEEE. Comments on this clone: The target antigen is unknown.

Generated by immunoSEQ multiplex PCR, the TCRdb table keeps only in-frame clones and is missing some. Counted here are 150,000 to 200,000 clones, 88% occurring once; the ten biggest clones make up 2.5% to 3.5%. Study conclusions and caveats: TCR beta chains numbering some 160 were designated cytomegalovirus-associated. Some public TCRs appeared in many individuals, while most sequences were rare. The classifier reportedly diagnosed cytomegalovirus status with high sensitivity and specificity.

The TCR was taken from a man between 18 and 35 years old in good health and CMV-seronegative. This chain joins TRBV5-6 and TRBJ2-2; D uncertain. The sample consisted of PBMCs. This CDR3 is CASSFRSGELFF. CDR3 in DNA: TGTGCCAGCAGCTTCAGATCCGGGGAGCTGTTTTTT.